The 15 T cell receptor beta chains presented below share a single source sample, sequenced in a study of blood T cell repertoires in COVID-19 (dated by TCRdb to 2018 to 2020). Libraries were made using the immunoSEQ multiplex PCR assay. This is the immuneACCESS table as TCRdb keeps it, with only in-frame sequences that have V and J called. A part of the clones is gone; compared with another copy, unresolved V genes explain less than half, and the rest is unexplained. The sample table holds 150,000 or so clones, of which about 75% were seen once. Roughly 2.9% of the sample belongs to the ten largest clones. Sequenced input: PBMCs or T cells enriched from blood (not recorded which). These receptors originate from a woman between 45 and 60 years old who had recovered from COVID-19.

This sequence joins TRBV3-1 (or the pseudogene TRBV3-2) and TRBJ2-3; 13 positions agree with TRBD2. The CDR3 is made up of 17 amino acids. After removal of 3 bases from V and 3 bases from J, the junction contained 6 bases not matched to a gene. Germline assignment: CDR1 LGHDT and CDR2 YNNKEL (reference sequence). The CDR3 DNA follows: TGTGCCAGCAGCCAGCCCGGACTAGCGGGAGCAACAGATACGCAGTATTTT. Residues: CASSQPGLAGATDTQYF.

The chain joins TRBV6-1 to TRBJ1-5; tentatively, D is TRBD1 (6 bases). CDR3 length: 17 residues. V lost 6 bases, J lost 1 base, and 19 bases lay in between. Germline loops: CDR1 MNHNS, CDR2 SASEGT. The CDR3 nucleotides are TGTGCCAGCAGCGAACTACCAGGGGCCGTGAGCAATCAGCCCCAGCATTTT. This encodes CASSELPGAVSNQPQHF.

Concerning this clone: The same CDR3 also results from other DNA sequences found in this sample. DNA for the CDR3: TGTGCCAGCAGCGCTGGACAGGGTTATGAAAAACTGTTTTTT. This gives the protein CASSAGQGYEKLFF. The V call is TRBV7-9, the J call TRBJ1-4; 8 bases are a match to TRBD1. The CDR3 has 14 residues. Germline V gene sequence: CDR1 SEHNR, CDR2 FQNEAQ (reference sequence). J gave up 6 bases and V 5 bases, and 5 bases lay outside the gene matches.

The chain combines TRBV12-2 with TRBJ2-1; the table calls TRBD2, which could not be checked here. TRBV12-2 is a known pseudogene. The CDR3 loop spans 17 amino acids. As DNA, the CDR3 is TGTGCAAGTCGCTTACCCGAACGGGGGCGGGAGCATCGGGAGCAGTTCTTC. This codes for CASRLPERGREHREQFF.

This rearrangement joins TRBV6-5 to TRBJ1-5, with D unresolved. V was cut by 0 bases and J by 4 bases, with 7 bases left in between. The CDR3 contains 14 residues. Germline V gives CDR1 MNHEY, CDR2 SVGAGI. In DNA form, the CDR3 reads TGTGCCAGCAGTTACTCAAACGGTAATCAGCCCCAGCATTTT. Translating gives CASSYSNGNQPQHF.

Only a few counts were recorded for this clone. The CDR3 region is CAISDTGTSNSPLHF. CDR3 sequence (DNA): TGTGCCATCAGTGACACCGGGACTTCGAATTCACCCCTCCACTTT. This chain uses TRBV10-3 with TRBJ1-6; TRBD1 might be the D (5 bases). The CDR3 sequence is 15 residues long. Trimming pared 3 bases from V and 7 bases from J, leaving 13 bases between. Germline CDR1 reads ENHRY; CDR2 reads SYGVKD.

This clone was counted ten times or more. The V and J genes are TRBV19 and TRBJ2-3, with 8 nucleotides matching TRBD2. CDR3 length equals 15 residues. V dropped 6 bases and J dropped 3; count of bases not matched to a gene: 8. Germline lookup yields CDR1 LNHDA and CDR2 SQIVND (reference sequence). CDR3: CASRPGLGETDTQYF. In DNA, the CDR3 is TGTGCCAGTAGACCGGGACTAGGAGAGACAGATACGCAGTATTTT.

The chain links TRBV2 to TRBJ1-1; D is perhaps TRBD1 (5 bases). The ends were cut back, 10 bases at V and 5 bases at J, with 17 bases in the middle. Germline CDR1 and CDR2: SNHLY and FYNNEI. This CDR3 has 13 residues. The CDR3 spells CATPTQGRTEAFF. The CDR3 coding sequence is TGTGCCACCCCCACCCAGGGTCGGACTGAAGCTTTCTTT.

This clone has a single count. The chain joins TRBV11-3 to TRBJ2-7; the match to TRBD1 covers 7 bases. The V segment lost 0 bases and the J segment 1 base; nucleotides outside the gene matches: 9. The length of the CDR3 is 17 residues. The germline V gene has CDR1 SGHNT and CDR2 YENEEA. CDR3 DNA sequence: TGTGCCAGCAGCTTAGATTCGACAGGGTGGTTTTCCTACGAGCAGTACTTC. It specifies CASSLDSTGWFSYEQYF.

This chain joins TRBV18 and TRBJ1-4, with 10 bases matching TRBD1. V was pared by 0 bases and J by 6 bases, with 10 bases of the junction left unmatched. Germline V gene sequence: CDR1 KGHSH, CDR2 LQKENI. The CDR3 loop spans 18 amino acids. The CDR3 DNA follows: TGTGCCAGCTCACCACCGCGGGGGGACAGGGGAGACGATGAAAAACTGTTTTTT. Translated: CASSPPRGDRGDDEKLFF.

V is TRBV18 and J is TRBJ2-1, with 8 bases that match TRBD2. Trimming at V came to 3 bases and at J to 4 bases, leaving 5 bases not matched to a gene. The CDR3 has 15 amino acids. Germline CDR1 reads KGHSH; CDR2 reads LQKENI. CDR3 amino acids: CASSPSLAVYNEQFF. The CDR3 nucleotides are TGTGCCAGCTCACCGTCACTAGCGGTTTACAATGAGCAGTTCTTC.

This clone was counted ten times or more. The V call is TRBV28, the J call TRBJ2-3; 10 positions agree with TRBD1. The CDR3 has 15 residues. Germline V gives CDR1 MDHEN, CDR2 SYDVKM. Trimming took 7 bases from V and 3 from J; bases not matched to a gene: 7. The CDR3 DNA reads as TGTGCCAGCACCACCGCGGGACAGGGGACAGATACGCAGTATTTT. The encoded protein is CASTTAGQGTDTQYF.

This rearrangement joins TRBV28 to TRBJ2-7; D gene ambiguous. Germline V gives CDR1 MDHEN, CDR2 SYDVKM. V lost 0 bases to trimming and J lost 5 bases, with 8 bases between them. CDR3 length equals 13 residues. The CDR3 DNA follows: TGTGCCAGCAGTTTATGGAGTTCCGACGAGCAGTACTTC. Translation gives CASSLWSSDEQYF.

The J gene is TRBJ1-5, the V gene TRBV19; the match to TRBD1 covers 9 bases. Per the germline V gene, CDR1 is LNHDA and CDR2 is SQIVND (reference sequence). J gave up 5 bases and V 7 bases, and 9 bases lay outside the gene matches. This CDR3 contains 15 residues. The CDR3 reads CASTSRTGVDQPQHF. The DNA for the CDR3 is TGTGCCAGTACCTCCCGGACAGGGGTGGATCAGCCCCAGCATTTT.

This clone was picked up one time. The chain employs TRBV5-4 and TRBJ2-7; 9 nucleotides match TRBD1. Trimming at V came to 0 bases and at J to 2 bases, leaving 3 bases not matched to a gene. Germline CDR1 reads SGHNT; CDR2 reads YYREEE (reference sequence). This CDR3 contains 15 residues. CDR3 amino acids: CASSLEQGAPYEQYF. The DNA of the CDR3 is TGTGCCAGCAGCTTGGAACAGGGGGCCCCCTACGAGCAGTACTTC.